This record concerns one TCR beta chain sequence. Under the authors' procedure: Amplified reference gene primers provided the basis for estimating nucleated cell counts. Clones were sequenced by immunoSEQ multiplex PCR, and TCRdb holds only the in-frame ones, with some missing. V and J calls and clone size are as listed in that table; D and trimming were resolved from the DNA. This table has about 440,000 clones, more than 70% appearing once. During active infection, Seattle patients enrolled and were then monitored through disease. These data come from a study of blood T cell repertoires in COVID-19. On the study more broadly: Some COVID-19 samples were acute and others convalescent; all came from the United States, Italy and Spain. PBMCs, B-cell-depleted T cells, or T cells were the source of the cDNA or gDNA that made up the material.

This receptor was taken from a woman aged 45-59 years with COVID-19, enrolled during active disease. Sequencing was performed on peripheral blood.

CDR3 region: CASSSGTVNYGYTF. For the CDR3, the DNA is TGCGCCAGCAGCTCGGGGACAGTGAACTATGGCTACACCTTC. The V call is TRBV5-1, the J call TRBJ1-2, with TRBD1 matching over 7 bases. Unmatched junction bases numbered 4, after V lost 3 bases and J lost 2 bases. The CDR3 has 14 amino acids. CDR1 and CDR2 (germline): SGHRS, YFSETQ.